This T cell receptor beta chain was identified during a study of cytomegalovirus exposure and HLA in healthy donors. Overall study: As an earlier analysis found, roughly 180 million T cells yielded over 95 million unique TCR beta sequences. Points from the study as a whole: According to reports, the classifier identified cytomegalovirus status with high specificity and sensitivity. The majority of CMV-associated TCR beta chains were reported as apparently HLA-restricted in a later analysis.

Turning to this clone: Antigen unknown. The junction departs from germline at one end; a sequencing error may be responsible.

It was with 60 Vbeta and 13 Jbeta primers that the PCR ran. Repertoires were generated with immunoSEQ multiplex PCR, while TCRdb's copy carries only in-frame clones and drops some. This sample has over 75,000 clones, with 70% to 85% found just once. CDR3 length equals 14 residues. Per germline, CDR1 MGHRA and CDR2 YSYEKL. Sequencing used PBMCs. The chain joins TRBV4-1 to TRBJ2-2; the match to TRBD2 covers 7 bases. This clonotype originated in a woman in her 50s in good health and CMV-seronegative. CDR3 in DNA: TGCGCCAGCTGCTTAGCGGGTAACACCGGGGGGCTGTTTTTT. Residues: CASCLAGNTGGLFF.